Below, 21 T cell receptor beta chains from the same sample are listed, as sequenced in a study of blood T cell repertoires in COVID-19. The method was immunoSEQ multiplex PCR; TCRdb's version includes in-frame clones alone and lacks a portion of them. The sample records over 400,000 clones, around 86% being singletons. What was sequenced was peripheral blood. The receptors were gathered from a woman in her twenties or thirties with active or convalescent COVID-19.

The rearrangement links TRBV4-1 to TRBJ2-7; D perhaps matches TRBD1 (6 bases). Germline V CDR1 and CDR2: MGHRA, YSYEKL. CDR3 length: 14 residues. The V end lost 4 bases, the J end lost 2 bases, and 12 bases lay between the germline ends. CDR3 DNA sequence: TGCGCCAGCAGCCCTAGGACAGCAACCTACGAGCAGTACTTC. Protein product: CASSPRTATYEQYF.

The chain links TRBV5-5 to TRBJ1-3, with D unresolved. Trimming removed 1 base from V and 2 bases from J, with 16 bases in between. The germline CDR1 and CDR2 sequences are SGHKS and YYEKEE (reference sequence). The CDR3 length is 17 residues. CDR3 protein: CASSLFMTSETGNTIYF. In DNA, the CDR3 is TGTGCCAGCAGCTTGTTCATGACCAGCGAAACTGGAAACACCATATATTTT.

The chain carries TRBV5-4 and TRBJ1-2, with TRBD1 matching 7 bases. This CDR3 contains 14 residues. The ends lost 2 bases at V and 4 bases at J; junction bases unmatched: 5. Germline V lookup: CDR1 SGHNT, CDR2 YYREEE (reference sequence). The CDR3: CASSFEQGLYGYTF. CDR3 DNA: TGTGCCAGCAGCTTTGAACAGGGGCTCTATGGCTACACCTTC.

The chain joins TRBV9 to TRBJ1-2; 9 bases fit TRBD1. V shed 4 bases, J shed 4 bases, and the junction held 8 bases outside the gene matches. This CDR3 is 15 amino acids long. Germline values: CDR1 SGDLS, CDR2 YYNGEE. DNA of the CDR3: TGTGCCAGCAGCCAGGGACAGGGCAGCTCCTATGGCTACACCTTC. Its translation: CASSQGQGSSYGYTF.

The V and J genes are TRBV6-5 and TRBJ1-4; unclear D gene. Germline assignment: CDR1 MNHEY and CDR2 SVGAGI. This CDR3 region has 13 residues. V was shortened by 5 bases and J by 7 bases, with 11 bases between the two germline ends. CDR3: CASSRQRGEKLFF. The DNA of the CDR3 is TGTGCCAGCAGTAGGCAGCGGGGTGAAAAACTGTTTTTT.

V usage is TRBV9 and J usage is TRBJ2-3; unclear D gene. This CDR3 has 9 residues. V was pared by 10 bases and J by 4 bases, with 4 bases between. Germline V CDR1 and CDR2: SGDLS, YYNGEE. The CDR3 loop is CAGPDTQYF. The CDR3 DNA follows: TGTGCCGGCCCAGATACGCAGTATTTT.

The CDR3 nucleotides read TGCGCCAGCAGCCTGATCGACGGGGCTGAAGCTTTCTTT. This sequence encodes CASSLIDGAEAFF. This chain connects TRBV5-1 to TRBJ1-1; D is uncertain. CDR3 length equals 13 residues. CDR1 and CDR2 from the germline V gene are SGHRS and YFSETQ. The V and J ends lost 4 bases and 6 bases respectively, with 13 bases between them.

The chain has TRBV13 and TRBJ1-2, with 11 positions matching TRBD1. The V gene's germline CDR1 is PRHDT and CDR2 FYEKMQ (reference sequence). V shed 5 bases, J shed 3 bases, and the junction held 8 bases outside the gene matches. The CDR3 spans 16 residues. The CDR3 DNA reads TGTGCCAGCAGCCCGCGGACAGGGGGCGGCTACTATGGCTACACCTTC. It yields the protein CASSPRTGGGYYGYTF.

The rearrangement uses TRBV7-9 and TRBJ1-1; D remains ambiguous. V lost 4 bases and J lost 3, with 9 bases in between. CDR1 and CDR2 from the germline V gene are SEHNR and FQNEAQ (reference sequence). The CDR3 has 13 amino acids. CDR3 protein: CASSYPADTEAFF. CDR3 bases: TGTGCCAGCAGCTACCCAGCGGACACTGAAGCTTTCTTT.

This rearrangement joins TRBV4-1 to TRBJ2-1; the D is unclear. The CDR3 runs 16 residues. Trimming removed 1 base at V and 0 bases at J, with 10 bases between. Germline CDR1 MGHRA, CDR2 YSYEKL. The CDR3 DNA is TGCGCCAGCAGCCAAGTCGCGAGTAGCTCCTACAATGAGCAGTTCTTC. This encodes CASSQVASSSYNEQFF.

This clone was detected only once. The chain combines TRBV11-3 with TRBJ2-1; 8 bases match TRBD2. Germline CDR1 reads SGHNT; CDR2 reads YENEEA. The CDR3 loop spans 15 amino acids. Losses at the gene ends were 5 bases for V and 6 bases for J; bases not matched to a gene: 9. CDR3 sequence reads: CASSVRTSFANEQFF. CDR3 coding DNA: TGTGCCAGCAGCGTTCGGACTAGCTTCGCCAATGAGCAGTTCTTC.

The rearrangement joins TRBV27 to TRBJ1-1; D uncertain. Germline CDR1 MNHEY, CDR2 SMNVEV (reference sequence). Trimming took 1 base from V and 0 from J, leaving 9 bases between them. The CDR3 loop spans 15 amino acids. The CDR3 reads CASSLFGGMNTEAFF. The CDR3 nucleotides read TGTGCCAGCAGTTTATTTGGAGGCATGAACACTGAAGCTTTCTTT.

The chain is built from TRBV7-8 and TRBJ1-4, with D possibly matching TRBD1 (6 bases). V was shortened by 5 bases and J by 0 bases, with 10 bases between the two germline ends. Per germline, CDR1 SGHVS and CDR2 FQNEAQ. This CDR3 is 15 amino acids long. CDR3 in DNA: TGTGCCAGCAGCCAGACAGGCGCAACTAATGAAAAACTGTTTTTT. It is translated as CASSQTGATNEKLFF. The complete variable domain, with remaining parts taken from reference TRBV7-8 and TRBJ1-4, reads GAGVSQSPRYKVAKRGQDVALRCDPISGHVSLFWYQQALGQGPEFLTYFQNEAQLDKSGLPSDRFFAERPEGSVSTLKIQRTQQEDSAVYLCASSQTGATNEKLFFGSGTQLSVL.

J is TRBJ2-1 and V is TRBV2; 10 bases align to TRBD2. The J segment lost 7 bases and the V segment lost 1 base, leaving 10 bases of the junction unmatched. Looked up from germline, CDR1 is SNHLY and CDR2 is FYNNEI. The CDR3 has 17 residues. For the CDR3, the DNA is TGTGCCAGCAGTGAAGAAAAGCTAGCGGGAGCCCAGAATGAGCAGTTCTTC. This translates into CASSEEKLAGAQNEQFF. Together with reference TRBV2 and TRBJ2-1, the CDR3 gives the full variable domain: EPEVTQTPSHQVTQMGQEVILRCVPISNHLYFYWYRQILGQKVEFLVSFYNNEISEKSEIFDDQFSVERPDGSNFTLKIRSTKLEDSAMYFCASSEEKLAGAQNEQFFGPGTRLTVL.

The V gene is TRBV7-9, the J gene TRBJ1-1, with D perhaps matching TRBD1 (5 bases). Germline V gene data show CDR1 as SEHNR and CDR2 as FQNEAQ (reference sequence). The ends were cut back, 1 base at V and 7 bases at J, with 10 bases in the middle. This CDR3 spans 13 amino acids. The chain's CDR3 is CASSLEIDSEAFF. In DNA, the CDR3 is TGTGCCAGCAGCTTAGAAATCGACAGTGAAGCTTTCTTT. Supplemented by reference TRBV7-9 and TRBJ1-1, the full variable domain reads DTGVSQNPRHKITKRGQNVTFRCDPISEHNRLYWYRQTLGQGPEFLTYFQNEAQLEKSRLLSDRFSAERPKGSFSTLEIQRTEQGDSAMYLCASSLEIDSEAFFGQGTRLTVV.

The J gene is TRBJ1-2, the V gene TRBV29-1; 9 bases agree with TRBD1. The CDR3 has 13 residues. Per germline, CDR1 SQVTM and CDR2 ANQGSEA. Germline trimming cut 4 bases from V and 3 bases from J; bases unmatched to any gene: 3. DNA for the CDR3: TGCAGCGTTGTCGACAGGGGGGACTATGGCTACACCTTC. This codes for CSVVDRGDYGYTF.

Concerning this clone itself: A much larger clone lies a single base off, so this may be a read error. The sample has other DNA sequences that encode this CDR3 too. The chain links TRBV3-1 (or the pseudogene TRBV3-2) to TRBJ2-3, with 12 bases fitting TRBD2. This CDR3 comprises 17 residues. Germline lookup yields CDR1 LGHDT and CDR2 YNNKEL (reference sequence). The CDR3 sequence: CASSQEWTSGGTDTQYF. In DNA, the CDR3 is TGTGCTAGCAGCCAAGAGTGGACTAGCGGGGGCACAGATACGCAGTATTTT.

The V and J genes are TRBV6-4 and TRBJ2-1; 10 bases match TRBD2. CDR1 is MRHNA and CDR2 is SNTAGT in the germline V gene. Losses at the gene ends were 4 bases for V and 0 bases for J; bases not matched to a gene: 0. The CDR3 length is 15 residues. This chain's CDR3 is CASSVAGGSYNEQFF. DNA of the CDR3: TGTGCCAGCAGTGTAGCGGGAGGCTCCTACAATGAGCAGTTCTTC.

J is TRBJ2-5 and V is TRBV5-6, with TRBD2 matching 7 bases. In germline, CDR1 is SGHDT, CDR2 YYEEEE. Germline trimming cut 4 bases from V and 1 base from J; bases unmatched to any gene: 4. The CDR3 has 14 amino acids. CDR3 loop: CASSKIAGQETQYF. CDR3 coding DNA: TGTGCCAGCAGCAAGATAGCGGGCCAAGAGACCCAGTACTTC.

This clone was seen a handful of times. V usage is TRBV28 and J usage is TRBJ2-5; D is undetermined. V lost 5 bases and J 2 bases, leaving 3 bases between the germline ends. Germline V gene lookup returns CDR1 MDHEN and CDR2 SYDVKM. This CDR3 contains 11 residues. The CDR3 DNA reads TGTGCCAGCAGTCCGCAAGAGACCCAGTACTTC. It translates to CASSPQETQYF.

The chain combines TRBV6-5 with TRBJ1-5; TRBD1 aligns across 8 bases. Unmatched junction bases numbered 3, after V lost 5 bases and J lost 0 bases. The CDR3 is 15 amino acids. Germline V lookup: CDR1 MNHEY, CDR2 SVGAGI. The CDR3 here is CASSRQGLSNQPQHF. The CDR3 coding sequence is TGTGCCAGCAGTAGACAGGGGCTTAGCAATCAGCCCCAGCATTTT.